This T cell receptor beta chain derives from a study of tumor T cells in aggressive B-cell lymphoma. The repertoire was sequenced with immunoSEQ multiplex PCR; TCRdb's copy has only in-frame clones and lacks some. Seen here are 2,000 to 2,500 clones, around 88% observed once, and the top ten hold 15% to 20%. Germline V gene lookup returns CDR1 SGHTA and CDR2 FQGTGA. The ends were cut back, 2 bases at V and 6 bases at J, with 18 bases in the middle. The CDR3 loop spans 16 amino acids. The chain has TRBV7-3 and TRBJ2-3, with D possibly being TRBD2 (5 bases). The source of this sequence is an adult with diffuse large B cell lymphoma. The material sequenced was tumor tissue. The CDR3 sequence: CASSLLGASGSDTQYF. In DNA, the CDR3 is TGTGCCAGCAGCTTATTGGGAGCGTCCGGATCGGATACGCAGTATTTT.